Following are 7 T cell receptor beta chains from one sample sequenced in a study of CD8+ T cells in alopecia areata. Treatment meaning: oral pan-JAK inhibitor, 5-10 mg twice daily. cDNA serving as the sequencing template came from extracted, reverse transcribed RNA. TCRdb keeps only in-frame clones here, not all; method: immunoSEQ multiplex PCR. The table lists 120,000 to 150,000 clones, approximately 86% of them singletons, with about 13% in the top ten. The input for sequencing was CD8+ T cells sorted from blood, taken at week 4, from a patient treated with tofacitinib. All receptors derive from a human donor with alopecia areata.

CDR3 coding DNA: TGCGCCAGCAGCCAGCGCGGGACTAGCGGGAACTCTGAGCAGTTCTTC. Encoded protein: CASSQRGTSGNSEQFF. The chain combines TRBV4-1 with TRBJ2-1; 13 bases are a match to TRBD2. Trimming at V came to 3 bases and at J to 9 bases, leaving 8 bases not matched to a gene. This CDR3 is built from 16 residues. Germline CDR1 and CDR2: MGHRA and YSYEKL.

This clone was counted once. CDR3 nucleotide sequence: TGTGCCAGCAGTTACAATTACGAGCAGTACTTC. Protein product: CASSYNYEQYF. The V and J genes are TRBV6-5 and TRBJ2-7, with D uncertain. Germline CDR1 reads MNHEY; CDR2 reads SVGAGI. This CDR3 contains 11 residues. V lost 2 bases and J 4 bases, leaving 3 bases between the germline ends.

Only one count was recorded for this clone. The V call is TRBV27, the J call TRBJ2-7, with 7 bases aligning to TRBD2. The germline V gene encodes CDR1 MNHEY and CDR2 SMNVEV (reference sequence). The CDR3 is made up of 12 amino acids. Losses at the gene ends were 7 bases for V and 6 bases for J; bases not matched to a gene: 6. The CDR3 DNA reads TGTGCCAGCAAGTGGGGGGGTGGCGAGCAGTACTTC. It encodes CASKWGGGEQYF.

This chain joins TRBV5-6 and TRBJ2-7; the D gene could be TRBD1 or TRBD2 (5 bases each). The CDR3 is 15 residues long. Deletions cut 3 bases from V and 1 base from J, with 14 bases between. Germline V gene lookup returns CDR1 SGHDT and CDR2 YYEEEE. CDR3 in DNA: TGTGCCAGCAGCTCCTCCCGGGACGGGTCCTACGAGCAGTACTTC. This encodes CASSSSRDGSYEQYF.

CDR3 bases: TGTGCCAGCAGCTTACCCCAGACCGGGGAGCTGTTTTTT. It yields the protein CASSLPQTGELFF. V usage is TRBV7-9 and J usage is TRBJ2-2, with D unresolved. CDR3 length: 13 amino acids. V was cut by 2 bases and J by 5 bases, with 6 bases left in between. The germline V gene encodes CDR1 SEHNR and CDR2 FQNEAQ (reference sequence).

The chain recombines TRBV7-9 with TRBJ2-5; a possible D gene is TRBD2 (5 bases). The DNA matches TRBJ2-7 better at its end, which makes the J call doubtful. CDR1 and CDR2 (germline): SEHNR, FQNEAQ (reference sequence). This CDR3 contains 13 residues. CDR3 region: CASNSGGPYEQYF. Written as DNA, the CDR3 is TGTGCCAGCAACTCGGGCGGGCCCTACGAGCAGTACTTC.

This chain links TRBV6-6 with TRBJ2-7; tentative D call: TRBD1 (5 bases). CDR3 length equals 15 residues. CDR1 MNHNY and CDR2 SVGAGI come from the germline V gene (reference sequence). With 4 bases removed from V and 2 bases from J, the gap between germline ends came to 15 bases. The CDR3 spells CASSSHRTTTYEQYF. CDR3 nucleotide sequence: TGTGCCAGCAGTTCCCACCGGACAACAACCTACGAGCAGTACTTC.